Below, 28 T cell receptor beta chains from the same sample are listed, as sequenced in a study of response to subunit inactivated influenza vaccine (dated by TCRdb to the late 2010s). Preparation of the library involved RT-PCR. Sequencing relied on an Illumina HiSeq 2500. The public reads were reanalyzed by TCRdb: fastp trimming at Q25, MiXCR alignment, in-frame beta chains only. CDR3 protein sequences are deduplicated, and each keeps its most common genes and DNA. The sample table contains 750,000 to 850,000 distinct CDR3 sequences; only one count was recorded for about a fifth of them. About 11% of the sample is taken by the ten largest. Sequenced here: PBMCs from blood, sampled 4 to 6 days after vaccination. The receptor source for this set is a man aged 45 to 65 who received an inactivated influenza vaccine. Donor details come from another sample of the same person, matched by shared clones.

There are a few counts of this clonotype. The V gene is TRBV5-1, the J gene TRBJ2-7, with 8 nucleotides matching TRBD1. Germline V lookup: CDR1 SGHRS, CDR2 YFSETQ. Trimming at V came to 4 bases and at J to 1 base, leaving 7 bases not matched to a gene. The CDR3 is made up of 15 amino acids. Here the CDR3 reads CASSGGTGRSYEQYF. As DNA, the CDR3 is TGCGCCAGCAGCGGGGGGACAGGACGGTCCTACGAGCAGTACTTC.

V is TRBV6-1 and J is TRBJ2-3, with unresolved D. The CDR3 spans 14 residues. CDR1 and CDR2 (germline): MNHNS, SASEGT. Trimming cost V 7 bases and J 0 bases, with 11 bases left between them. The CDR3 DNA is TGTGCCAGCATCCCAAGGGTTAGCACAGATACGCAGTATTTT. It translates to CASIPRVSTDTQYF.

This chain connects TRBV5-1 to TRBJ2-1; 11 nucleotides align to TRBD1. Germline CDR1 SGHRS, CDR2 YFSETQ. J gave up 6 bases and V 2 bases, and 4 bases lay outside the gene matches. The CDR3 length is 15 residues. For the CDR3, the DNA is TGCGCCAGCAGCTTCGGACAGGGGGCAACCAATGAGCAGTTCTTC. Encoded protein: CASSFGQGATNEQFF.

In its sample, this clonotype was seen a few times. This chain links TRBV7-2 with TRBJ2-7; D tentatively fits TRBD1 or TRBD2 (6 bases each). V lost 4 bases, J lost 3 bases, and 16 bases lay in between. CDR1 and CDR2 from the germline V gene are SGHTA and FQGNSA. CDR3 length: 15 residues. CDR3: CASSSLKRGVYEQYF. DNA of the CDR3: TGTGCCAGCAGCTCCTTGAAGAGGGGGGTCTACGAGCAGTACTTC.

This chain uses TRBV20-1 with TRBJ1-1; D possibly corresponds to TRBD1 (5 bases). Trimming cost V 2 bases and J 5 bases, with 12 bases left between them. The length of the CDR3 is 13 residues. The germline gives CDR1 DFQATT, CDR2 SNEGSKA (reference sequence). CDR3 nucleotides: TGCAGTGCTAGAATTGGGGGTGGAACTGAAGCTTTCTTT. It codes for CSARIGGGTEAFF.

The J gene is TRBJ1-1, the V gene TRBV4-3; D perhaps matches TRBD1 (5 bases). Germline CDR1 is LGHNA and CDR2 is YSLEER. Trimming took 4 bases from V and 4 from J, leaving 13 bases between them. The CDR3 runs 14 residues. The CDR3 DNA follows: TGCGCCAGCAGCCCCGTTGGGACGGGCACTGAAGCTTTCTTT. Translating it yields CASSPVGTGTEAFF.

The chain has TRBV20-1 and TRBJ1-6; D ambiguous. Trimming took off 6 bases at V and 8 bases at J, with 11 bases between the two ends. The CDR3 sequence is 12 residues long. The germline V gene encodes CDR1 DFQATT and CDR2 SNEGSKA (reference sequence). This CDR3 reads CSAAEVDSPLHF. CDR3 coding DNA: TGCAGTGCCGCGGAGGTGGATTCACCCCTCCACTTT.

This clonotype has a count of ten or more. The chain couples TRBV7-9 to TRBJ2-3; D remains ambiguous. The V end lost 1 base, the J end lost 4 bases, and 6 bases lay between the germline ends. The CDR3 spans 13 residues. Germline loops: CDR1 SEHNR, CDR2 FQNEAQ (reference sequence). CDR3 protein: CASSLVGADTQYF. Here the CDR3 DNA reads TGTGCCAGCAGCTTAGTGGGTGCAGATACGCAGTATTTT.

V usage is TRBV7-3 and J usage is TRBJ2-1; 12 bases line up with TRBD2. The CDR3 runs to 15 residues. Germline V gives CDR1 SGHTA, CDR2 FQGTGA. Unmatched junction bases numbered 4, after V lost 5 bases and J lost 5 bases. CDR3 nucleotide sequence: TGTGCCAGCAGCAAGGGACTAGCGGGCCACAATGAGCAGTTCTTC. The encoded protein is CASSKGLAGHNEQFF.

This clonotype showed up many times. The genes are TRBV7-3 and TRBJ2-2; D is ambiguous. This CDR3 spans 13 amino acids. Germline CDR1 reads SGHTA; CDR2 reads FQGTGA. Trimming left V 4 bases short and J 5 bases short, with 8 bases between. CDR3 region: CASSSYGTGELFF. DNA for the CDR3: TGTGCCAGCAGCTCCTACGGGACCGGGGAGCTGTTTTTT.

This chain links TRBV29-1 with TRBJ2-6, with TRBD1 matching 7 bases. V lost 6 bases and J lost 0; bases outside the gene matches: 11. The CDR3 sequence is 17 residues long. Germline V CDR1 and CDR2: SQVTM, ANQGSEA. In nucleotides, the CDR3 is TGCAGCGTCGCGACAGGGCGAATTTACTCTGGGGCCAACGTCCTGACTTTC. Residues: CSVATGRIYSGANVLTF.

This clonotype was recorded a few times. This rearrangement joins TRBV2 to TRBJ2-2, with D tentatively TRBD2 (5 bases). The CDR3 extends over 14 amino acids. The germline V gene encodes CDR1 SNHLY and CDR2 FYNNEI. The germline V and J ends were trimmed by 10 bases and 0 bases, with 12 bases remaining between them. CDR3 residues: CATKEGANTGELFF. The CDR3 DNA follows: TGTGCCACGAAAGAGGGCGCGAACACCGGGGAGCTGTTTTTT.

This chain connects TRBV7-2 to TRBJ2-7; no firm D call. CDR1 is SGHTA and CDR2 is FQGNSA in the germline V gene. Trimming stripped 0 bases from V and 4 bases from J, with 13 bases between. CDR3 length: 15 residues. Written as DNA, the CDR3 is TGTGCCAGCAGCTTAGCGGTGTCAAATATGTACGAGCAGTACTTC. Its translation is CASSLAVSNMYEQYF.

The chain employs TRBV20-1 and TRBJ2-3; tentatively, D is TRBD1 (5 bases). The CDR3 is made up of 14 amino acids. CDR1 is DFQATT, CDR2 SNEGSKA, per germline (reference sequence). With 2 bases removed from V and 4 bases from J, the gap between germline ends came to 13 bases. The CDR3 here is CSARRQGMADTQYF. As DNA, the CDR3 is TGCAGTGCTAGACGCCAGGGTATGGCAGATACGCAGTATTTT.

This chain joins TRBV28 and TRBJ1-1; 8 bases fit TRBD1. This CDR3 is built from 14 residues. Looked up from germline, CDR1 is MDHEN and CDR2 is SYDVKM. The J segment lost 4 bases and the V segment lost 6 bases, leaving 7 bases of the junction unmatched. The CDR3 bases are TGTGCCAGCAGGAAGGACAGGGCCGGCACTGAAGCTTTCTTT. Translating gives CASRKDRAGTEAFF.

This clonotype was detected only a few times. The chain uses TRBV7-9 and TRBJ2-1; TRBD1 aligns across 10 bases. The CDR3 consists of 14 residues. Germline CDR1 reads SEHNR; CDR2 reads FQNEAQ (reference sequence). V shed 5 bases, J shed 8 bases, and the junction held 6 bases outside the gene matches. The CDR3 DNA sequence: TGTGCCAGCAGCACCGGGACAGGGGCCCATGAGCAGTTCTTC. Amino acids: CASSTGTGAHEQFF.

This clonotype occurred a few times. The chain recombines TRBV7-8 with TRBJ2-1, with 8 bases that match TRBD2. Germline CDR1 is SGHVS and CDR2 is FQNEAQ. With 2 bases clipped from V and 4 bases from J, the junction kept 4 bases outside the gene matches. The CDR3 totals 15 residues. As DNA, the CDR3 is TGTGCCAGCAGCTTACAGACTAGCGAATACAATGAGCAGTTCTTC. It encodes CASSLQTSEYNEQFF.

The rearrangement links TRBV5-6 to TRBJ1-5; tentatively, D is TRBD1 (5 bases). CDR1 SGHDT and CDR2 YYEEEE come from the germline V gene. The CDR3 consists of 15 residues. The V end was cut by 4 bases, the J end by 6 bases, with 17 bases between. DNA for the CDR3: TGTGCCAGCAGCGCGGCGGCAGGTAGGGGTCAGCCCCAGCATTTT. Its protein is CASSAAAGRGQPQHF.

Many counts were recorded for this clonotype. The germline gene is not matched at one end of the junction; a read error may be the cause. The rearrangement uses TRBV12-3 or TRBV12-4 and TRBJ2-1; 7 bases agree with TRBD1. The CDR3 extends over 13 amino acids. In DNA, the CDR3 is TGCGCCAGCAGCTTAGGGACAGCCAATGAGCAGTTCTTC. Amino acid sequence: CASSLGTANEQFF.

The gene calls are TRBV4-1 and TRBJ2-7; 8 nucleotides line up with TRBD1. Trimming at V came to 4 bases and at J to 1 base, leaving 12 bases not matched to a gene. Germline V CDR1 and CDR2: MGHRA, YSYEKL. This CDR3 region has 17 residues. The CDR3 nucleotides are TGCGCCAGCAGCCCGGGCTCCCGGACAGGGTCGTCCTACGAGCAGTACTTC. This encodes CASSPGSRTGSSYEQYF.

This clonotype has a count of ten or more. The gene calls are TRBV2 and TRBJ1-6; the match to TRBD1 covers 11 bases. The V gene's germline CDR1 is SNHLY and CDR2 FYNNEI. The J segment lost 10 bases and the V segment lost 7 bases, leaving 6 bases of the junction unmatched. This CDR3 contains 14 residues. CDR3 coding DNA: TGTGCCAGCATCGGGACAGGGGGATTCTCACCCCTCCACTTT. Translation: CASIGTGGFSPLHF.

This clonotype was detected a few times. The chain links TRBV5-6 to TRBJ1-5; D is possibly TRBD1 (6 bases). CDR1 and CDR2 from the germline V gene are SGHDT and YYEEEE. The CDR3 runs 14 residues. V was trimmed by 4 bases and J by 4 bases, leaving 12 bases between them. The DNA of the CDR3 is TGTGCCAGCAGCCTGGGACATGTTAATCAGCCCCAGCATTTT. This encodes CASSLGHVNQPQHF.

The chain is built from TRBV3-1 and TRBJ1-6; perhaps TRBD1 as D (6 bases). Germline V lookup: CDR1 LGHDT, CDR2 YNNKEL (reference sequence). CDR3 length: 13 residues. Trimming removed 4 bases at V and 7 bases at J, with 8 bases between. CDR3 protein: CASSRQENSPLHF. The CDR3, as DNA: TGTGCCAGCAGCCGACAGGAGAATTCACCCCTCCACTTT.

The rearrangement uses TRBV24-1 and TRBJ2-1; the match to TRBD2 covers 14 bases. J gave up 9 bases and V 1 base, and 10 bases lay outside the gene matches. Germline V gene lookup returns CDR1 KGHDR and CDR2 SFDVKD. This CDR3 is built from 18 residues. The CDR3: CATSDFGPGLAGVAEQFF. CDR3 in DNA: TGTGCCACCAGTGATTTCGGCCCGGGACTAGCGGGAGTTGCTGAGCAGTTCTTC.

This clonotype was observed a few times. This chain joins TRBV6-2 or TRBV6-3 and TRBJ2-6; 10 bases align to TRBD1. The trim removed 7 bases at V and 2 bases at J, leaving 2 bases unmatched. CDR1 and CDR2 from the germline V gene are MNHEY and SVGEGT. This CDR3 spans 15 amino acids. CDR3 in DNA: TGTGCCAGCAAGGGACAGGGGACTGGGGCCAACGTCCTGACTTTC. Translated: CASKGQGTGANVLTF.

The genes are TRBV6-2 or TRBV6-3 and TRBJ1-5; no definite D call. V lost 6 bases to trimming and J lost 0 bases, with 6 bases between them. Germline values: CDR1 MNHEY, CDR2 SVGEGT. CDR3 length: 13 amino acids. CDR3 protein: CASRPYSNQPQHF. The CDR3 DNA is TGTGCCAGCAGACCTTATAGCAATCAGCCCCAGCATTTT.

This clonotype was observed at least ten times. The V call is TRBV5-1, the J call TRBJ2-1; the match to TRBD2 covers 7 bases. Germline V CDR1 and CDR2: SGHRS, YFSETQ. The CDR3 contains 15 residues. J lost 7 bases, V lost 2 bases, and 9 bases had no gene match. CDR3: CASSFNGGSRNEQFF. The CDR3 nucleotides are TGCGCCAGCAGCTTTAACGGCGGGAGTAGGAATGAGCAGTTCTTC.

J is TRBJ2-7 and V is TRBV9; the D gene could be TRBD1 or TRBD2 (5 bases each). Germline CDR1 is SGDLS and CDR2 is YYNGEE. Deletions cut 3 bases from V and 5 bases from J, with 12 bases between. The CDR3 is 13 residues long. As DNA, the CDR3 is TGTGCCAGCAGCGCGGGCATGGGGGACGAGCAGTACTTC. As protein: CASSAGMGDEQYF.